The clone carrying this TCR beta chain was seen only a few times. Here immunoSEQ multiplex PCR was the method, and the copy in TCRdb shows in-frame clones only, minus some. Seen here are over 6,500 clones, 71% observed once, and the top ten hold 5.1%. This entry is derived from a study of chemoradiotherapy in HPV16-positive cancers. Trimming took off 4 bases at V and 3 bases at J, with 16 bases between the two ends. The CDR3 extends over 15 amino acids. The germline V gene has CDR1 SGHRS and CDR2 YFSETQ. Sequencing was performed on tumor tissue, taken from a patient who underwent chemoradiotherapy. The V call is TRBV5-1, the J call TRBJ1-1; D not certain. This TCR derives from a human donor with HPV-associated anogenital cancer. DNA for the CDR3: TGCGCCAGCAGCCCAATGGGCCGGGCGGACACTGAAGCTTTCTTT. Protein: CASSPMGRADTEAFF. The variable domain in full, with the rest retrieved from reference TRBV5-1 and TRBJ1-1, is KAGVTQTPRYLIKTRGQQVTLSCSPISGHRSVSWYQQTPGQGLQFLFEYFSETQRNKGNFPGRFSGRQFSNSRSEMNVSTLELGDSALYLCASSPMGRADTEAFFGQGTRLTVV.